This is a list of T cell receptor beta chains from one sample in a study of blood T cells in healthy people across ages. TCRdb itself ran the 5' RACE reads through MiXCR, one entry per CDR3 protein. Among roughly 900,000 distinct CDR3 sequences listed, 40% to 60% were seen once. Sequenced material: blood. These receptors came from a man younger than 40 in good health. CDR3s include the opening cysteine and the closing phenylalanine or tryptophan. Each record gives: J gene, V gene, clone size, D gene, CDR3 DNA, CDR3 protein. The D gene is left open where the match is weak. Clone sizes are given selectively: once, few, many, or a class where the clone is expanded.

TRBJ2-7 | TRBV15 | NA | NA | TGTGCCACCAGCCGCGAGGCAGGAGGCTACGAGCAGTACTTC | CATSREAGGYEQYF
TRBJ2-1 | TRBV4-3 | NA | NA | TGCGCCAGCAGCCAAATGGACTCAAGCTCCTACAATGAGCAGTTCTTC | CASSQMDSSSYNEQFF
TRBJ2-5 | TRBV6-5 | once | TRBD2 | TGTGCCAGCAGAGCGCATCTAGCGGGTAGGAATGAGCAGTACTTC | CASRAHLAGRNEQYF
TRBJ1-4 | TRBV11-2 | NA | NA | TGTGCCAGCAGCTTAGAGTATGCAACTAATGAAAAACTGTTTTTT | CASSLEYATNEKLFF
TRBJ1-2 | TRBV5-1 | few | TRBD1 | TGCGCCAGTTCCTGGACAGGGGCTGACGGCTACACCTTC | CASSWTGADGYTF
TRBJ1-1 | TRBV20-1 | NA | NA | TGCAGTGCCAAAGGGGGGGGCGGCAACATTGAAGCTTTCTTT | CSAKGGGGNIEAFF
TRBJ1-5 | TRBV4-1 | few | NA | TGCGCCAGCAGCCAAGATAATACGGGGGCGTCCGATCAGCCCCAGCATTTT | CASSQDNTGASDQPQHF
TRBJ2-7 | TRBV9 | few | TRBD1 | TGTGCCAGCAGCGTACAGCCGGGACAGGGTGCCGAGCAGTACTTC | CASSVQPGQGAEQYF
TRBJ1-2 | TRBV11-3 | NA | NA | TGTGCCAGCAGCTTAGCTAGGGCTCGAGGCTACACCTTC | CASSLARARGYTF
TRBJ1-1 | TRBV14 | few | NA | TGTGCCAGCAGTGAGAGAGGGGGTGGCACTGAAGCTTTCTTT | CASSERGGGTEAFF
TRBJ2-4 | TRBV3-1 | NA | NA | TGTGCCAGCAGCCAAGTTGAGGTAGCCAAAAACATTCAGTACTTC | CASSQVEVAKNIQYF
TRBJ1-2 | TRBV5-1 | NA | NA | TGCGCCAGCAGCTTCGACCAGGGGAATTATGGCTACACCTTC | CASSFDQGNYGYTF
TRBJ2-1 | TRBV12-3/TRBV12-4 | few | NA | TGTGCCAGCAGTTTACACGTTGGGGTGAGGGACAATGAGCAGTTCTTC | CASSLHVGVRDNEQFF
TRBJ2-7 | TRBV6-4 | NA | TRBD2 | TGTGCCAGCAGTGTGACTAGCGATTACGAGCAGTACTTC | CASSVTSDYEQYF
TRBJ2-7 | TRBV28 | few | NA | TGTGCCAGCAGTCCGCCCAGGTACGAGCAGTACTTC | CASSPPRYEQYF
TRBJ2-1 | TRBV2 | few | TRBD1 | TGTGCCAGCAGTGATTCGGGGACAGGGAACAATGAGCAGTTCTTC | CASSDSGTGNNEQFF
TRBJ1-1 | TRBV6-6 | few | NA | TGTGCCAGCAGTTACCCCCAGCCTCAAGGCCGGCAGTTAGCTTTCTTT | CASSYPQPQGRQLAFF
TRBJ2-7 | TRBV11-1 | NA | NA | TGTGCCAGCAGCTTAGGGGTTGGAGTAACCTACGAGCAGTACTTC | CASSLGVGVTYEQYF
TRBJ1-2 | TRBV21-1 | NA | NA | TGTGCCAGCAGCAAAGTAATAGACTATGGCTACACCTTC | CASSKVIDYGYTF
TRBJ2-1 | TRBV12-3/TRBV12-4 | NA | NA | TGTGCCAGCAGCTCACCCAGCGGCAGCGCCTACAATGAGCAGTTCTTC | CASSSPSGSAYNEQFF
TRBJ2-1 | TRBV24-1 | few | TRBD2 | TGTGCCACCAGTGACGGACTAGCGGGGGGGTTTTCCTACAATGAGCAGTTCTTC | CATSDGLAGGFSYNEQFF
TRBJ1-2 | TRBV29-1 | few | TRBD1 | TGCAGCGTTGAACCGGGACAGGGATCCTTTAATGGCTACACCTTC | CSVEPGQGSFNGYTF